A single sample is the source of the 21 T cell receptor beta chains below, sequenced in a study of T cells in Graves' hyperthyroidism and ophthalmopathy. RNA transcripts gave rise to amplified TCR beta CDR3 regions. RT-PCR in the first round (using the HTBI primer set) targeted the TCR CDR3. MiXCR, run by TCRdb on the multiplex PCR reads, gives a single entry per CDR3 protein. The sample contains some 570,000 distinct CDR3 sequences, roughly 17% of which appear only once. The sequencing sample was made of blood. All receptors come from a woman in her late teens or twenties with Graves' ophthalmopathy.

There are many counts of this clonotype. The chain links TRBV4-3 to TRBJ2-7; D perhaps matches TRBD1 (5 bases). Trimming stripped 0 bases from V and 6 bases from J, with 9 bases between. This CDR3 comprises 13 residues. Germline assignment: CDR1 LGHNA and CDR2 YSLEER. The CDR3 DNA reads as TGCGCCAGCAGCCAAGATATACAGGCCGAGCAGTACTTC. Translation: CASSQDIQAEQYF.

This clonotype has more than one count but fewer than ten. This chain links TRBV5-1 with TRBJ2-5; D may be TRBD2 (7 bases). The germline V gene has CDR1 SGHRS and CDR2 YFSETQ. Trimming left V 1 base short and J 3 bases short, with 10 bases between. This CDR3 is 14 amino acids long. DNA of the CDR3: TGCGCCAGCAGCTTGCAAGGGGGGGAAGAGACCCAGTACTTC. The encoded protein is CASSLQGGEETQYF.

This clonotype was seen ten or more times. In DNA, the CDR3 is TGTGCCAGCACGACCGGTTTCGGATCAGATACGCAGTATTTT. Translating it yields CASTTGFGSDTQYF. The chain is built from TRBV12-3 or TRBV12-4 and TRBJ2-3; D remains ambiguous. The CDR3 length is 14 residues. The V end lost 7 bases, the J end lost 4 bases, and 15 bases lay between the germline ends.

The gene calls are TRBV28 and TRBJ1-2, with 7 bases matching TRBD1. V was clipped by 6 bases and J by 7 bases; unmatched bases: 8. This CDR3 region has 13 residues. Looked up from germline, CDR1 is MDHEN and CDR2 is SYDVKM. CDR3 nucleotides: TGTGCCAGCAGACTAGAGGGGGCGCGTGGCTACACCTTC. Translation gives CASRLEGARGYTF.

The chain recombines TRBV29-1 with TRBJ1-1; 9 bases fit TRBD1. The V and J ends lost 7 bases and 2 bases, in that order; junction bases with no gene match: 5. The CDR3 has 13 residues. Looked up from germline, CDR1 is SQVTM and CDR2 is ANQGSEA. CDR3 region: CSGTGVLNTEAFF. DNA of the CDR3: TGCAGCGGGACAGGGGTCCTTAACACTGAAGCTTTCTTT.

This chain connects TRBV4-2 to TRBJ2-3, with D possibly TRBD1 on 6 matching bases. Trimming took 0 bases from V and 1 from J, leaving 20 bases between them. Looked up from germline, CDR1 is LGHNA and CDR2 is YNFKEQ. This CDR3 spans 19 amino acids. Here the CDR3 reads CASSQEWRTGWSGTDTQYF. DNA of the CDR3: TGTGCCAGCAGCCAAGAATGGAGAACAGGGTGGAGTGGCACAGATACGCAGTATTTT.

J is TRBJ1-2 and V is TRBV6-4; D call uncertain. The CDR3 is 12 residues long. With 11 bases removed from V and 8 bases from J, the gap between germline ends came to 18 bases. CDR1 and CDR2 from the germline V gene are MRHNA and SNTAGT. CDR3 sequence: CAQPIGGGGYTF. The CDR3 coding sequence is TGTGCCCAGCCCATCGGCGGCGGGGGCTACACCTTC.

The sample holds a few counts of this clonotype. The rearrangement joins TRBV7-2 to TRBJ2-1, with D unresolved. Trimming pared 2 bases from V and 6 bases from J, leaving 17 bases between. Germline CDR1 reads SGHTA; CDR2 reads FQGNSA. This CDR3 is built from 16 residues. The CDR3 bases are TGTGCCAGCAGCTTAAATAAGCCCAACTGGGGCAATGAGCAGTTCTTC. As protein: CASSLNKPNWGNEQFF.

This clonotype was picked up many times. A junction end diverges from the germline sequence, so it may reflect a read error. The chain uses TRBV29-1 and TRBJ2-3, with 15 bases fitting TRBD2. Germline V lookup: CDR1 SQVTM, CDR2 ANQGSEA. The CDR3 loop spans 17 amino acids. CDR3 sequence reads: CSVEAGLAGGSTDTQYF. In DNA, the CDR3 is TGCAGCGTAGAAGCGGGACTAGCGGGAGGAAGCACAGATACGCAGTATTTT.

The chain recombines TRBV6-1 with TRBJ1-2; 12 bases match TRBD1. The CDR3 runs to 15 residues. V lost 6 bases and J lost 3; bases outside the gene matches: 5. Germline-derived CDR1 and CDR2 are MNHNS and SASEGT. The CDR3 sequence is CASRSGTGGDYGYTF. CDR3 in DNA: TGTGCCAGCAGGTCCGGGACAGGGGGCGACTATGGCTACACCTTC.

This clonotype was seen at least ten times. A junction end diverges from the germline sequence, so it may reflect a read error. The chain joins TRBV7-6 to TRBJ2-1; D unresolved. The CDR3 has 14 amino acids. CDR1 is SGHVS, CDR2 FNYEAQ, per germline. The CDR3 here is CASSPRVTYDEQFF. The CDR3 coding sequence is TGTGCCAGCAGCCCCCGGGTTACCTACGATGAGCAGTTCTTC.

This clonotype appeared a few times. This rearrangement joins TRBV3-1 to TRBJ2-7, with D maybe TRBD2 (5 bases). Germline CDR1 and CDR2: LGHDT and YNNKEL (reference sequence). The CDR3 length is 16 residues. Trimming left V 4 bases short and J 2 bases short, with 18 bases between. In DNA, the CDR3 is TGTGCCAGCAGCCGAGATTTGCGGGCCTCCCCCTACGAGCAGTACTTC. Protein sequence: CASSRDLRASPYEQYF.

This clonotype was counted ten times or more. The CDR3 DNA follows: TGTGCCAGCAGGACAGGGGGTAACTATGGCTACACCTTC. As protein: CASRTGGNYGYTF. This chain uses TRBV27 with TRBJ1-2, with 9 bases lining up with TRBD1. Germline V gene data show CDR1 as MNHEY and CDR2 as SMNVEV (reference sequence). J lost 1 base, V lost 6 bases, and 0 bases had no gene match. The CDR3 sequence is 13 residues long.

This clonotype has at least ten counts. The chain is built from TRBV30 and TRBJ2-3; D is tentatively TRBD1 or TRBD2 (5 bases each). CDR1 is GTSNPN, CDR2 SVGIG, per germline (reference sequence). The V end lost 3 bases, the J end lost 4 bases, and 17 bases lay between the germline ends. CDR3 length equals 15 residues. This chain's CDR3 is CAWSEGTLRADTQYF. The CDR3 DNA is TGTGCCTGGAGCGAGGGGACCCTAAGGGCAGATACGCAGTATTTT.

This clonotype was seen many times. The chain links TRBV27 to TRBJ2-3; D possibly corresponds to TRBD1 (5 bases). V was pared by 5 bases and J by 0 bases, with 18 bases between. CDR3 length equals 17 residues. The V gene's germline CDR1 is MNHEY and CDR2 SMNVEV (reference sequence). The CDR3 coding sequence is TGTGCCAGCAGTGTACTACCCGACAGCTCTAGCACAGATACGCAGTATTTT. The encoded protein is CASSVLPDSSSTDTQYF.

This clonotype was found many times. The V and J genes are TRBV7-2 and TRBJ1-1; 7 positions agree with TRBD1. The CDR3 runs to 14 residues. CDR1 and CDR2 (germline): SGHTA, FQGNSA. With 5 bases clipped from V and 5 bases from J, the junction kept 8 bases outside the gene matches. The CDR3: CASSADRVETEAFF. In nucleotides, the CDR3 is TGTGCCAGCAGCGCTGACAGGGTAGAAACTGAAGCTTTCTTT.

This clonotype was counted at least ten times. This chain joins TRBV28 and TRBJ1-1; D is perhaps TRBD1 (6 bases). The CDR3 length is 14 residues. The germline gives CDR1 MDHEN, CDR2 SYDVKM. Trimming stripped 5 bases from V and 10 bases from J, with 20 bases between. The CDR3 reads CASSKSVGALTAFF. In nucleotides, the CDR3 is TGTGCCAGCAGTAAATCTGTGGGGGCGTTGACAGCTTTCTTT.

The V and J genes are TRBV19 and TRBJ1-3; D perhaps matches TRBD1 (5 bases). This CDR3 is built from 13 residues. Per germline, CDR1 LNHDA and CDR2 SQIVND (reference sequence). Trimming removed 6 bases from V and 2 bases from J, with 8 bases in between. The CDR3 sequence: CASSTGAGNTIYF. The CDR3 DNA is TGTGCCAGTAGCACAGGAGCTGGAAACACCATATATTTT.

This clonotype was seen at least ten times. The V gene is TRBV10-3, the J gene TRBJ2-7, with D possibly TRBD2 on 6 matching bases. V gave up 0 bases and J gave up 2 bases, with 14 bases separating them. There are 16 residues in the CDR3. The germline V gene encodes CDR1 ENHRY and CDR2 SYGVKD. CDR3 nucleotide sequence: TGTGCCATCAGTGAGTCGTGGGACTTCCAGCCCTACGAGCAGTACTTC. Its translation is CAISESWDFQPYEQYF.

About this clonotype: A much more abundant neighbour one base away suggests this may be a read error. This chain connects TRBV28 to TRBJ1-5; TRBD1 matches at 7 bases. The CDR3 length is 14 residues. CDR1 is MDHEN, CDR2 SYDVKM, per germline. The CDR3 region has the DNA TGTGCCAGCAGTCGGGACAGCTACAATCCGCCCCAGCATTTT. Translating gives CASSRDSYNPPQHF.

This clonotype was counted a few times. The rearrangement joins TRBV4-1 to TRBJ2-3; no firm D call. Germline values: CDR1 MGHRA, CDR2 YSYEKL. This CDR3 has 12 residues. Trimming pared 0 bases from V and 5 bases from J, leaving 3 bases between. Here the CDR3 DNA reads TGCGCCAGCAGCCAAGAACGAGATACGCAGTATTTT. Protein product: CASSQERDTQYF.